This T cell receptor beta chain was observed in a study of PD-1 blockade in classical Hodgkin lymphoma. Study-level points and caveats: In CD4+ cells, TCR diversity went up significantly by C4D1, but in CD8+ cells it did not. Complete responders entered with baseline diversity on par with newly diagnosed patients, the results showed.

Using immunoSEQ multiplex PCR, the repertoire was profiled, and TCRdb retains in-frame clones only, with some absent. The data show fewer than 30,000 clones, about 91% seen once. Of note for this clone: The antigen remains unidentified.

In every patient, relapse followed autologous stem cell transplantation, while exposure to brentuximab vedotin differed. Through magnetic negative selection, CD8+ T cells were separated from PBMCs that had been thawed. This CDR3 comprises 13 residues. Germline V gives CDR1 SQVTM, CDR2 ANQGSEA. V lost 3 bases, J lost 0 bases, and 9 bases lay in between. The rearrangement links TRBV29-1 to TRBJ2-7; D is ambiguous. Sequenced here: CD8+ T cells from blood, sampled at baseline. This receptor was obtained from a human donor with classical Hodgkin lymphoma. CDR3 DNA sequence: TGCAGCGTTGACTCCGAGACCTCCTACGAGCAGTACTTC. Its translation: CSVDSETSYEQYF.